This T cell receptor beta chain came from a study of CD8+CD57+ T cells in acquired aplastic anemia. General study points: Controls and patients did not differ significantly in CD8+ Simpson's diversity.

V lost 6 bases and J lost 6; bases outside the gene matches: 4. The CDR3 has 13 residues. Germline V gives CDR1 ENHRY, CDR2 SYGVKD. TCR beta VDJ and CDR3 profiling used genomic DNA as template. TCRdb fed the reads into MiXCR, producing one record per CDR3 protein. This sample has fewer than 200,000 distinct CDR3 sequences, with roughly 63% found just once. Remarks on this clonotype: Its specificity is not known.

Sequencing was done on a sample of sorted CD4+, CD8+, or CD8+CD57+ T cells (not recorded which) from PBMCs. This TCR derives from a human donor in good health. The V gene is TRBV10-3, the J gene TRBJ2-7; 11 nucleotides line up with TRBD1. The CDR3 spells CAISEGQGGEQYF. CDR3 bases: TGTGCCATCAGCGAGGGACAGGGGGGCGAGCAGTACTTC.